This TCR beta chain is drawn from a study of a mutant IDH1 vaccine in newly diagnosed glioma. About the study: Patients got their first vaccination 4-6 weeks after radiotherapy alone, or with temozolomide cycles. Radiotherapy, temozolomide, or both had been given previously, and both were given to most. Whole-study results and caveats: The occurrence of vaccine-induced immune responses was seen in 80% to 95% of patients.

Generated by immunoSEQ multiplex PCR, the TCRdb table keeps only in-frame clones and is missing some. The sample lists about 58,000 clones, 84% seen once, with 7.4% in the top ten. A note on this clone: What it recognizes is unknown.

The time point denotes: week 5, during vaccination. Each vaccine dose was 300 ug of mutant IDH1 20-mer peptide, with topical imiquimod. The donor cohort comprised cases of new WHO grade 3 or 4 IDH1-mutant, ATRX-lost astrocytoma. This CDR3 region has 13 residues. The V gene end was trimmed by 6 bases and the J gene end by 4 bases; junction bases not matched to a gene: 5. CDR1 is ENHRY and CDR2 is SYGVKD in the germline V gene. J is TRBJ1-2 and V is TRBV10-3; 7 nucleotides align to TRBD1. This specimen was PBMCs, taken from a glioma patient whose treatment included an IDH1 peptide vaccine. The TCR was taken from a woman between 50 and 59 years old with glioma. The DNA of the CDR3 is TGTGCCATCAGCAACAGGGGCCTCTATGGCTACACCTTC. This codes for CAISNRGLYGYTF.